A selection of T cell receptor beta chains follows, all from one sample in a study of response to subunit inactivated influenza vaccine. TCRdb fed the RT-PCR reads into MiXCR, producing one record per CDR3 protein. The repertoire holds a few hundred thousand distinct CDR3 sequences, with 20% to 25% as singletons. The starting material was PBMCs from blood, obtained about 20 months after vaccination. Receptor source: a man in his fifties or sixties who received an inactivated influenza vaccine. Each CDR3 is given with its conserved first and last residue. D genes are given only for firm matches. The size field is filled for only some rows; it gives once, few, many or a size class.

CDR3aa: CAIRETSGQTYEQYF; CDR3nt: TGTGCCATCAGAGAGACTAGCGGGCAAACCTACGAGCAGTACTTC; d_gene: TRBD2; v_gene: TRBV10-3; j_gene: TRBJ2-7; abundance: NA
CDR3aa: CATSRSLGQLLQPQHF; CDR3nt: TGTGCCACCAGCAGGTCCCTGGGACAGTTGCTTCAGCCCCAGCATTTT; d_gene: TRBD1; v_gene: TRBV15; j_gene: TRBJ1-5; abundance: few
CDR3aa: CASRGDSSYEQYF; CDR3nt: TGTGCCAGCAGAGGGGATAGCTCCTACGAGCAGTACTTC; d_gene: NA; v_gene: TRBV9; j_gene: TRBJ2-7; abundance: NA
CDR3aa: CASSLSASGNTIYF; CDR3nt: TGTGCCAGCAGTTTATCCGCCTCTGGAAACACCATATATTTT; d_gene: NA; v_gene: TRBV12-3/TRBV12-4; j_gene: TRBJ1-3; abundance: many
CDR3aa: CASRSSGGPLAKNIQYF; CDR3nt: TGTGCCAGCAGATCTAGCGGGGGACCTCTGGCCAAAAACATTCAGTACTTC; d_gene: TRBD2; v_gene: TRBV2; j_gene: TRBJ2-4; abundance: NA
CDR3aa: CASSGRDTSSYEQYF; CDR3nt: TGTGCCAGCAGTGGCCGGGACACTAGCTCCTACGAGCAGTACTTC; d_gene: NA; v_gene: TRBV12-3/TRBV12-4; j_gene: TRBJ2-7; abundance: NA
CDR3aa: CASSEQGAPYEQYF; CDR3nt: TGTGCCAGCAGTGAACAGGGGGCCCCCTACGAGCAGTACTTC; d_gene: TRBD1; v_gene: TRBV27; j_gene: TRBJ2-7; abundance: NA
CDR3aa: CASSLGSPSGFTDTQYF; CDR3nt: TGTGCCAGCAGCTTAGGATCCCCCAGCGGCTTCACAGATACGCAGTATTTT; d_gene: NA; v_gene: TRBV7-9; j_gene: TRBJ2-3; abundance: NA
CDR3aa: CASSPFTGAVYNEQFF; CDR3nt: TGTGCCAGCTCACCCTTTACAGGGGCGGTCTACAATGAGCAGTTCTTC; d_gene: TRBD1; v_gene: TRBV18; j_gene: TRBJ2-1; abundance: NA
CDR3aa: CASGLGGYNEQFF; CDR3nt: TGTGCCAGCGGATTGGGCGGTTACAATGAGCAGTTCTTC; d_gene: NA; v_gene: TRBV25-1; j_gene: TRBJ2-1; abundance: NA